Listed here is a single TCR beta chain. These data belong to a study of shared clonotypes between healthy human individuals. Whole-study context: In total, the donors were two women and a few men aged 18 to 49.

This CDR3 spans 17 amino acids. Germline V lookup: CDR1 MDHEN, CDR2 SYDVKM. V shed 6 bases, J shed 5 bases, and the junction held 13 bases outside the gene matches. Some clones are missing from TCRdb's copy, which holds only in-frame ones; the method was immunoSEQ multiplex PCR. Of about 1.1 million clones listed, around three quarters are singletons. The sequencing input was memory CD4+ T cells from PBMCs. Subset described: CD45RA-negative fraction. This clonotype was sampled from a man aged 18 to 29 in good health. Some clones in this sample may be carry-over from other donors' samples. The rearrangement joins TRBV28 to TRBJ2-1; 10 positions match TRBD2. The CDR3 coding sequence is TGTGCCAGCAGCCTCCCCTTTGCTAGCGGGAGTCACAATGAGCAGTTCTTC. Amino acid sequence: CASSLPFASGSHNEQFF.